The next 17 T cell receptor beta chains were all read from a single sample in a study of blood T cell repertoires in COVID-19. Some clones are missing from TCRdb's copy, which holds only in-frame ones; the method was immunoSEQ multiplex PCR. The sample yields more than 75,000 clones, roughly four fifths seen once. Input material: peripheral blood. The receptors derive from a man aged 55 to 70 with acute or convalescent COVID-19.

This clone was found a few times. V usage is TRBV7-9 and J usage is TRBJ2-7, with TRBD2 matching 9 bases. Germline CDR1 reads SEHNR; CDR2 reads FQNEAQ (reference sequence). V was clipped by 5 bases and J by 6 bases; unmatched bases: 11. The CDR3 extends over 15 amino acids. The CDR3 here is CASSPSGTSRLEQYF. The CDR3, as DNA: TGTGCCAGCAGCCCCTCCGGGACTAGCCGTCTCGAGCAGTACTTC.

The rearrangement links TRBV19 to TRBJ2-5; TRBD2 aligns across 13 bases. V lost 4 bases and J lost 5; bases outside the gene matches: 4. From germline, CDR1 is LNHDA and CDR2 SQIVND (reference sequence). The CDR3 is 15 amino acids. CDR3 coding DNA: TGTGCCAGTAGTAAGACTAGCGGGGGGTTGGAGACCCAGTACTTC. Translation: CASSKTSGGLETQYF.

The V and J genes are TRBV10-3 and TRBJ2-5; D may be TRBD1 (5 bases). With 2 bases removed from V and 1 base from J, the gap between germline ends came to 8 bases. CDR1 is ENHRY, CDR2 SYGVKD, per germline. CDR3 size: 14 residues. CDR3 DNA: TGTGCCATCAGTGAGAGGACACCCCAAGAGACCCAGTACTTC. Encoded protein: CAISERTPQETQYF.

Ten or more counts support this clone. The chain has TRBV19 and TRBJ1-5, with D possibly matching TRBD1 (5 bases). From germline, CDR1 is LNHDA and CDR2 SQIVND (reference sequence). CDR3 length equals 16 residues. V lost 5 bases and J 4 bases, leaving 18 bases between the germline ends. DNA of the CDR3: TGTGCCAGTAGTCTGACCCCCGCGACAGCTAATCAGCCCCAGCATTTT. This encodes CASSLTPATANQPQHF.

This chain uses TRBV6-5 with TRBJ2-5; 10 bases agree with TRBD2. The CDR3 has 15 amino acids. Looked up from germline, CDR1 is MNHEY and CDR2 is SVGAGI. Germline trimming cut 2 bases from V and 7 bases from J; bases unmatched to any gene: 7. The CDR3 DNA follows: TGTGCCAGCAGTTACCCCCAGCGGGGGGGCGGGACCCAGTACTTC. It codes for CASSYPQRGGGTQYF.

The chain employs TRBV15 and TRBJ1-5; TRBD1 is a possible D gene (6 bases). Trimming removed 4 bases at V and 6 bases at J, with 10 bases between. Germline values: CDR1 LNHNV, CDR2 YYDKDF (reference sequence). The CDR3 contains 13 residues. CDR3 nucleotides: TGTGCCACCAGCAACAGGGCTAGTCAGCCCCAGCATTTT. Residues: CATSNRASQPQHF.

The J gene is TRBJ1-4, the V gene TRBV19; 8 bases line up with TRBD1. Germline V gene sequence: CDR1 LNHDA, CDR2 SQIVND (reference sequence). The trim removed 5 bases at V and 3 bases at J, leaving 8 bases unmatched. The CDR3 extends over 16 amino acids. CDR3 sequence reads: CASSQGATGPNEKLFF. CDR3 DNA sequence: TGTGCCAGTAGTCAGGGGGCGACAGGACCTAATGAAAAACTGTTTTTT.

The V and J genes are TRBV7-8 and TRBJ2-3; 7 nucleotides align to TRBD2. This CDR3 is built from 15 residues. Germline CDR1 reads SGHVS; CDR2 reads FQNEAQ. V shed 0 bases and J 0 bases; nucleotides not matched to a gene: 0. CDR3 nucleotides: TGTGCCAGCAGCTTAGCGGGGGGGAGCACAGATACGCAGTATTTT. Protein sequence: CASSLAGGSTDTQYF.

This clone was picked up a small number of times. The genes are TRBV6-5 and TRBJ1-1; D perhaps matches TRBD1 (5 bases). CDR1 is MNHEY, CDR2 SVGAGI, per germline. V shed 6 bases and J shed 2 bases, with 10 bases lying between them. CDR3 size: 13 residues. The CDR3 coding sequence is TGTGCCAGCAGGAGACAGACAAACACTGAAGCTTTCTTT. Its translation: CASRRQTNTEAFF.

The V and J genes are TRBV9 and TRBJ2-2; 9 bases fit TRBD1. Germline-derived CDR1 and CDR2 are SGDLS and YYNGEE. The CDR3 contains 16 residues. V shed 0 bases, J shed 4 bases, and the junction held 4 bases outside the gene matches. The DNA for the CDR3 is TGTGCCAGCAGCGTAGGACAGGGGGTCGTCACCGGGGAGCTGTTTTTT. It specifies CASSVGQGVVTGELFF. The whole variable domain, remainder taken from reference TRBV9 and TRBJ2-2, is DSGVTQTPKHLITATGQRVTLRCSPRSGDLSVYWYQQSLDQGLQFLIQYYNGEERAKGNILERFSAQQFPDLHSELNLSSLELGDSALYFCASSVGQGVVTGELFFGEGSRLTVL.

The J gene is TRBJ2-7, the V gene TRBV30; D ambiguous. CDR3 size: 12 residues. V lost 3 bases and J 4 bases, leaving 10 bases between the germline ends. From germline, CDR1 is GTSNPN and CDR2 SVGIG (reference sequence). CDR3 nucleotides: TGTGCCTGGAGCCCCCGAGGATACGAGCAGTACTTC. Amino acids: CAWSPRGYEQYF.

CDR3 sequence reads: CASSLDGGRYSPLHF. The CDR3, as DNA: TGTGCCAGCAGCTTGGACGGCGGTCGGTATTCACCCCTCCACTTT. The chain joins TRBV5-6 to TRBJ1-6, with unresolved D. Trimming cost V 0 bases and J 8 bases, with 12 bases left between them. Germline loops: CDR1 SGHDT, CDR2 YYEEEE. This CDR3 is built from 15 residues.

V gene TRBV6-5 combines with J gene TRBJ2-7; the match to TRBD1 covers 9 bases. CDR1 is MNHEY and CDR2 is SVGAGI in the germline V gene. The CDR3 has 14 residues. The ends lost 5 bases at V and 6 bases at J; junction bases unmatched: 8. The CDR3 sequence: CASSHRDREPEQYF. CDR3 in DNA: TGTGCCAGCAGTCACCGGGACAGGGAGCCCGAGCAGTACTTC.

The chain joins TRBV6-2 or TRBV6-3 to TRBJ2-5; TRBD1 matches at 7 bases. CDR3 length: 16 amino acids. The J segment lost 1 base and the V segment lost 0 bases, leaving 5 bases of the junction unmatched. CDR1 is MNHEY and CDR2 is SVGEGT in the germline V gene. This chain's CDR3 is CASSYSRGTAQETQYF. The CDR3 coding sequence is TGTGCCAGCAGTTACTCGAGGGGGACAGCCCAAGAGACCCAGTACTTC.

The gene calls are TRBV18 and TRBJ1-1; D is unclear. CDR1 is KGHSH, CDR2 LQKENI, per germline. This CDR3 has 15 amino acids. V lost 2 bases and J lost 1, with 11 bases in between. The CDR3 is CASSPIQLGNTEAFF. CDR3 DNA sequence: TGTGCCAGCTCACCAATACAGTTAGGGAACACTGAAGCTTTCTTT. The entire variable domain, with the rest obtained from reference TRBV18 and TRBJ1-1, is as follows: NAGVMQNPRHLVRRRGQEARLRCSPMKGHSHVYWYRQLPEEGLKFMVYLQKENIIDESGMPKERFSAEFPKEGPSILRIQQVVRGDSAAYFCASSPIQLGNTEAFFGQGTRLTVV.

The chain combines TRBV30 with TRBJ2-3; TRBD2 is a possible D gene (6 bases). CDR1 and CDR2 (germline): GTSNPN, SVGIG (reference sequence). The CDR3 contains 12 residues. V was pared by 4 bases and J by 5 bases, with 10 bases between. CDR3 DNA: TGTGCCTGGAATGGCGGGGTAGATACGCAGTATTTT. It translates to CAWNGGVDTQYF.

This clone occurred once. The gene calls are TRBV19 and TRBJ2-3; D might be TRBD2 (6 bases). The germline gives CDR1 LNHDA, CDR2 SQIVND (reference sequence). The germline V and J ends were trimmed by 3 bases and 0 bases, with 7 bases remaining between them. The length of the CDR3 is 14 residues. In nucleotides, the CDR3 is TGTGCCAGTAGTATGGGGGGAAGCACAGATACGCAGTATTTT. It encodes CASSMGGSTDTQYF.